This T cell receptor (beta chain) was sequenced for a study of control samples from healthy donors and cancer patients. This clone was seen a handful of times. Profiled with immunoSEQ multiplex PCR; TCRdb holds only in-frame clones, not every one. This sample has about 160,000 clones, with nearly 96% found just once. Germline V lookup: CDR1 SGHVS, CDR2 FQNEAQ. Trimming left V 3 bases short and J 7 bases short, with 13 bases between. The CDR3 sequence is 14 residues long. This receptor was taken from a woman in her 30s in good health. The sample taken for sequencing was blood. The V gene is TRBV7-8, the J gene TRBJ1-5; D may be TRBD1 (5 bases). The CDR3 DNA follows: TGTGCCAGCAGCTTGGGGGTCGGTAGACAGCCCCAGCATTTT. It codes for CASSLGVGRQPQHF.